The rows below give T cell receptor beta chains drawn from one sample of a study of cytomegalovirus exposure and HLA in healthy donors. The protocol was immunoSEQ multiplex PCR, while the TCRdb copy is restricted to in-frame clones and leaves out a portion. The profile shows approximately 160,000 clones, 64% of them singletons. The sample was PBMCs. These receptor sequences come from a woman in her 30s in good health and CMV-seropositive. CDR3s include the opening cysteine and the closing phenylalanine or tryptophan. The D gene is left open where the match is weak. The size of a clone is reported for some rows only, either as once, few or many, or as a class for expanded clones.

DNA	CDR3	V	size	D	J
TGCGCCAGCAGCTTGGAGGGACAGGAGACCTACGAGCAGTACTTC	CASSLEGQETYEQYF	TRBV5-1	once	TRBD1	TRBJ2-7
TGTGCCAGCAGCTTGCGGGACTGGGACACTGAAGCTTTCTTT	CASSLRDWDTEAFF	TRBV5-4	-	-	TRBJ1-1
TGCAGCGTCGCTATAATGGGGCAGGGAGGTCTCTTT	CSVAIMGQGGLF	TRBV29-1	-	-	TRBJ1-1
TGTGCCTGGGGTGCTACTAGCAGCACAGATACGCAGTATTTT	CAWGATSSTDTQYF	TRBV30	-	-	TRBJ2-3
TGTGCCAGTAGTATAGGGTTGCGGGGTTCCAATCAGCCCCAGCATTTT	CASSIGLRGSNQPQHF	TRBV19	once	-	TRBJ1-5
TGCGCCAGCAGCTTGGGACTAGTCATACGCACCGGGGAGCTGTTTTTT	CASSLGLVIRTGELFF	TRBV5-1	-	-	TRBJ2-2
TGTGCCAGCAGCTTAGGCGGCGGCGGCGAGCAGTACTTC	CASSLGGGGEQYF	TRBV7-2	-	-	TRBJ2-7
TGTGCCAGCAGTAGAAGCCTACAGAATAGCAATCAGCCCCAGCATTTT	CASSRSLQNSNQPQHF	TRBV2	-	-	TRBJ1-5
TGTGCCAGCTCACCACCATCTGGGGGGGCGTACAATGAGCAGTTCTTC	CASSPPSGGAYNEQFF	TRBV18	once	-	TRBJ2-1
TGCAGCGTCTCCAGAGCTAGCGCTAGCTCCTACAATGAGCAGTTCTTC	CSVSRASASSYNEQFF	TRBV29-1	-	-	TRBJ2-1
TGTGCCAGTAGTGCCTCAGAACTGAACACTGAAGCTTTCTTT	CASSASELNTEAFF	TRBV19	-	-	TRBJ1-1
TGTGCCAGCAGTGATAGGCTTCGCGGAGGGCCCTCCTACAATGAGCAGTTCTTC	CASSDRLRGGPSYNEQFF	TRBV6-1	-	-	TRBJ2-1
TGTGCCAGCAGTGAAGGACAGGGGAGCCTCTACGAGCAGTACTTC	CASSEGQGSLYEQYF	TRBV6-1	few	TRBD1	TRBJ2-7
TGTGCCAGCAGTTTATGGTATTATGGCTACACCTTC	CASSLWYYGYTF	TRBV28	-	-	TRBJ1-2
TGTGCCAGCAGCTCCGGAGGAGATACGCAGTATTTT	CASSSGGDTQYF	TRBV11-2	-	-	TRBJ2-3
TGTGCCAGCAAAGAGGGACAGGCTATTCGCCTCCACTTT	CASKEGQAIRLHF	TRBV6-1	-	TRBD1	TRBJ1-6
TGTGCCTGGAGTGAGCGCTACGAGCAGTACTTC	CAWSERYEQYF	TRBV30	-	-	TRBJ2-7
TGTGCCTGGAGTGTCGGGGGAAACTACGAGCAGTACTTC	CAWSVGGNYEQYF	TRBV30	-	-	TRBJ2-7
TGTGCCTGGAGTTTGACAGGCACTGTTAACACCATATATTTT	CAWSLTGTVNTIYF	TRBV30	-	-	TRBJ1-3
TGTGCCAGTAGGTCGACAGTGGCTGGGAATCAGCCCCAGCATTTT	CASRSTVAGNQPQHF	TRBV19	few	-	TRBJ1-5
TGTGCCAGCAGTCCACCTCTGAGGGGGACTAGCGGGGGGTCGCCCGGGGAGCTGTTTTTT	CASSPPLRGTSGGSPGELFF	TRBV9	few	TRBD2	TRBJ2-2
TGCGCCAGCAGCATAACAGGGGGCCAAGAGACCCAGTACTTC	CASSITGGQETQYF	TRBV5-1	-	TRBD1	TRBJ2-5
TGTGCCAGCAGCCTCCTGGGGCAGTATAGCAATCAGCCCCAGCATTTT	CASSLLGQYSNQPQHF	TRBV5-6	-	-	TRBJ1-5
TGCAGCGTGGCAACGGGGGGACCGGCTGAGCAGTTCTTC	CSVATGGPAEQFF	TRBV29-1	-	TRBD2	TRBJ2-1
TGCGCCAGCAGCCAGTTCTTGGGACAGCCTAATGAAAAACTGTTTTTT	CASSQFLGQPNEKLFF	TRBV4-1	-	TRBD1	TRBJ1-4
TGTGCCAGCAGGGGGAGGACTGAAGCTTTCTTT	CASRGRTEAFF	TRBV6-5	few	-	TRBJ1-1
TGCAGTGCCCGGACAGGGGATACGCAGTATTTT	CSARTGDTQYF	TRBV20-1	-	TRBD1	TRBJ2-3
TGTGCCAGCAGTGAAGGCGGAGTTAACACTGAAGCTTTCTTT	CASSEGGVNTEAFF	TRBV6-1	-	-	TRBJ1-1
TGTGCCAGCAGTCCTTTCCGCTTCGGACGGGGGGGCGACAATGAGCAGTTCTTC	CASSPFRFGRGGDNEQFF	TRBV7-3	few	TRBD2	TRBJ2-1
TGTGCCAGCAGACCTCTAGCGGGGGGGCCAGGGGAGACCCAGTACTTC	CASRPLAGGPGETQYF	TRBV27	-	TRBD2	TRBJ2-5
TGTGCCAGCAGCTGGGGACAGACCTACGAGCAGTACTTC	CASSWGQTYEQYF	TRBV11-3	-	TRBD1	TRBJ2-7
TGTGCCAGCAGTTCCGTCCGCTACGAGCAGTACTTC	CASSSVRYEQYF	TRBV28	-	-	TRBJ2-7
TGCGCCAGCAGTGTTTCAACTGGAAACACCATATATTTT	CASSVSTGNTIYF	TRBV10-1	-	-	TRBJ1-3
TGTGCCAGCCTCGGCGGAGCCCTGCACACAGATACGCAGTATTTT	CASLGGALHTDTQYF	TRBV28	few	-	TRBJ2-3
TGTGCCAGCAGCTTAGACGGGCAGGGGGCTTACGAGCAGTACTTC	CASSLDGQGAYEQYF	TRBV11-2	few	TRBD1	TRBJ2-7
TGTGCCAGCAGCCCGCACGGATCCTGGAGATACGAGCAGTACTTC	CASSPHGSWRYEQYF	TRBV11-2	-	-	TRBJ2-7
TGTGCCAGCAGCCGCACCACAGGGTTCGACGAGCAGTACTTC	CASSRTTGFDEQYF	TRBV7-9	-	-	TRBJ2-7
TGTGCCAGCAGTGAATATCGGGACAGGGTAGTTGGAAACATTCAGTACTTC	CASSEYRDRVVGNIQYF	TRBV6-1	-	TRBD1	TRBJ2-4
TGCGCCAGCAGCTCATCGGGACATCAGAACACTGAAGCTTTCTTT	CASSSSGHQNTEAFF	TRBV5-1	few	-	TRBJ1-1
TGTGCCAGCAGCTTACAATTTGGGACAAACTACGAGCAGTACTTC	CASSLQFGTNYEQYF	TRBV7-6	-	-	TRBJ2-7
TGCGCCAGCAGCCGGGACTGGCAAGGTGAGCAGTTCTTC	CASSRDWQGEQFF	TRBV5-1	-	-	TRBJ2-1